Listed below are T cell receptor beta chains from one sample, sequenced in a study of metastatic and nonmetastatic thyroid tumors. TCRdb re-called clones via MiXCR from the PCR reads. The sample records tens of thousands of clones, approximately 15% being singletons. The sequenced material came from blood. The receptors were sampled from a female donor with papillary thyroid cancer or a benign thyroid nodule (not recorded which). Some clones in this sample may be carry-over from other donors' samples. Both conserved end residues are part of each CDR3. D genes are given only for firm matches. Size tells how often a clone was seen (once, few, many) or the class of an expanded clone, and some rows leave it out.

v_gene	d_gene	abundance	j_gene	CDR3nt	CDR3aa
TRBV28	.	many	TRBJ1-5	TGTGCCAGCAGTTTATGGAGACAGCCCAGCAATCAGCCCCAGCATTTT	CASSLWRQPSNQPQHF
TRBV28	TRBD2	few	TRBJ2-7	TGTGCCAGCGCCGGGACTAGCGGGTCAAGCTCCTACGAGCAGTACTTC	CASAGTSGSSSYEQYF
TRBV20-1	.	.	TRBJ1-1	TGCAGTGCAGACCGATCCGACACCCACACTGAAGCTTTCTTT	CSADRSDTHTEAFF
TRBV20-1	TRBD2	many	TRBJ2-3	TGCAGTGCCTACTCACTAGCGGCGGACACAGATACGCAGTATTTT	CSAYSLAADTDTQYF
TRBV19	TRBD2	few	TRBJ2-1	TGTGCCAGTAGTATCGGCGGGAGTTCCAACAATGAGCAGTTCTTC	CASSIGGSSNNEQFF
TRBV12-3/TRBV12-4	TRBD2	.	TRBJ2-1	TGTGCCAGCAGTTCCAGCGGGGTATACAATGAGCAGTTCTTC	CASSSSGVYNEQFF
TRBV20-1	.	.	TRBJ2-5	TGCAGTGCTAGGGGAGGGACAGTTCTGGGGGAGACCAAGTACTTC	CSARGGTVLGETKYF
TRBV5-6	TRBD1	.	TRBJ2-5	TGTGCCAGCAGGGAGAGGACAGGGGGTGGGCCCCAGTACTTC	CASRERTGGGPQYF
TRBV30	.	many	TRBJ1-2	TGTGCCTGGAGCCACGAGTACTATGGCTACACCTTC	CAWSHEYYGYTF
TRBV6-2/TRBV6-3	.	few	TRBJ1-2	TGTGCCAGCAGTTATTGGTTGGCTACCCATGGCTACACCTTC	CASSYWLATHGYTF
TRBV4-2	.	many	TRBJ2-7	TGTGCCAGCAGCCAAGATCGGGACGGACCCTACGAGCAGTACTTC	CASSQDRDGPYEQYF